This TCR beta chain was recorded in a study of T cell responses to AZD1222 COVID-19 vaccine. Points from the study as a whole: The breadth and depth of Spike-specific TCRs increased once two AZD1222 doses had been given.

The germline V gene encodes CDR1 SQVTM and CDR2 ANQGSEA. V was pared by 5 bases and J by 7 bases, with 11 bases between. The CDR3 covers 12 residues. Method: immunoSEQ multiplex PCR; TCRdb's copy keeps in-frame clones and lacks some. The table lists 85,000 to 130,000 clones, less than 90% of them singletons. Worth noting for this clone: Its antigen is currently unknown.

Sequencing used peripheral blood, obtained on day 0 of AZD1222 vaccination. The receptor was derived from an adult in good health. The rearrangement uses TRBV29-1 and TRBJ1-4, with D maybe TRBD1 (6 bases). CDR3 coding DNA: TGCAGCGTTAAGGGGGGAAGTGAAAAACTGTTTTTT. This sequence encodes CSVKGGSEKLFF.